The source of this T cell receptor beta chain is a study of T-cell reconstitution after alpha-beta-depleted transplantation in children listed by TCRdb under 2016. Regarding the research as a whole: Using TCR repertoire profiling, the study quantitatively followed how T-cell immune reconstitution unfolded in children after TCRalphabeta/CD19-depleted allogeneic hematopoietic cell transplantation.

Libraries were prepared through PCR. Sequenced on an Illumina HiSeq 2500. TCR libraries were prepared with molecular barcoding, using unique molecular identifiers to normalize TCRbeta repertoire quantification. Through fastp at Q25 and MiXCR, TCRdb rebuilt clones from the public reads, retaining in-frame beta chains. Each entry merges the rows of one CDR3 protein and shows their most common DNA and genes. In all, the sample holds 200,000 to 250,000 distinct CDR3 sequences, and approximately 12% of those were seen once. The leading ten clones occupy about 2.6% of the sample. This clonotype was seen repeatedly, ten times or more. Its recognized antigen is unknown. The record has no base qualities; no much larger clone is one base away. V is cut by 2 bases and J by 0 bases, and the space between the germline ends is 10 bases. Taken from cysteine to phenylalanine, the CDR3 has 16 residues. The DNA shown is the 48-base CDR3, in frame from base 1. The germline V gene yields MNHEY for CDR1 and SVGAGI for CDR2.

The receptor's source is a human donor who donated a stem cell graft to a child with acute lymphoblastic leukemia. The sequence joins TRBV6-5 to TRBJ1-4; no D segment can be confidently identified. The material was PBMCs from the stem cell graft donor, obtained from the stem cell graft. The CDR3 protein sequence reads: CASSYRVASTNEKLFF. The DNA is as follows: TGTGCCAGCAGTTACCGAGTCGCCTCAACTAATGAAAAACTGTTTTTT.